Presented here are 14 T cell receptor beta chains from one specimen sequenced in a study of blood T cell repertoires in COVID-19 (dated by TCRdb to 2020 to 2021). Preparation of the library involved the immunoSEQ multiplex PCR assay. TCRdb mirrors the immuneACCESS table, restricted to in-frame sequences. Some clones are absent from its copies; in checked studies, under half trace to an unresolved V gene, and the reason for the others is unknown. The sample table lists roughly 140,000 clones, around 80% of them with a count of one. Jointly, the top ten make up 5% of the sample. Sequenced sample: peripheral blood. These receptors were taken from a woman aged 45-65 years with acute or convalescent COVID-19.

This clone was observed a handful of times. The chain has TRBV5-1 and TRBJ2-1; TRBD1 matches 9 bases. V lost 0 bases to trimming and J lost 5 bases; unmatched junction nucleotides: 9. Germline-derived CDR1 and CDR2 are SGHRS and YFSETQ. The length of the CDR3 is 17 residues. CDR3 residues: CASSLAPGTGYDNEQFF. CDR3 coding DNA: TGCGCCAGCAGCTTGGCTCCCGGGACAGGGTACGACAATGAGCAGTTCTTC. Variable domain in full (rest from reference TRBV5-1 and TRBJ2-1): KAGVTQTPRYLIKTRGQQVTLSCSPISGHRSVSWYQQTPGQGLQFLFEYFSETQRNKGNFPGRFSGRQFSNSRSEMNVSTLELGDSALYLCASSLAPGTGYDNEQFFGPGTRLTVL.

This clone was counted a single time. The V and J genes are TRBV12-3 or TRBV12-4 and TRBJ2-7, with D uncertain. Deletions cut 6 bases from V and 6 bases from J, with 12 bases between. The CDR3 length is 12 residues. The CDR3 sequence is CASRDETGEQYF. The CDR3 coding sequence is TGTGCCAGCAGAGACGAAACGGGCGAGCAGTACTTC.

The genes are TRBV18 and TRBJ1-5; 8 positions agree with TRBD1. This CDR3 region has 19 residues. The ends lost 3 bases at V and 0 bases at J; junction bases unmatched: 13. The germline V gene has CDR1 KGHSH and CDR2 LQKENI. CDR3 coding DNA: TGTGCCAGCTCACCCTGGGCCCCCGGACAGGGAAATAGCAATCAGCCCCAGCATTTT. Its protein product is CASSPWAPGQGNSNQPQHF.

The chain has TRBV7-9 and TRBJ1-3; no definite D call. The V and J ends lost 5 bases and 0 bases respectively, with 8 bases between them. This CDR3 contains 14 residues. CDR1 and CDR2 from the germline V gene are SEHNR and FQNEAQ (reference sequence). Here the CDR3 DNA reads TGTGCCAGCAGCCCCGAGATCTCTGGAAACACCATATATTTT. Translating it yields CASSPEISGNTIYF. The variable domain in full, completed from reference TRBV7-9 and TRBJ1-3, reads DTGVSQNPRHKITKRGQNVTFRCDPISEHNRLYWYRQTLGQGPEFLTYFQNEAQLEKSRLLSDRFSAERPKGSFSTLEIQRTEQGDSAMYLCASSPEISGNTIYFGEGSWLTVV.

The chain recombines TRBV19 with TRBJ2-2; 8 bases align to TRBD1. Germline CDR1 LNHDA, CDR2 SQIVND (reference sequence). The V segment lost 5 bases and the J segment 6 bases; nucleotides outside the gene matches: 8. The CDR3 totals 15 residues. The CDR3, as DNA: TGTGCCAGTAGTGTAACAGGGGGACCGGCCGGGGAGCTGTTTTTT. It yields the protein CASSVTGGPAGELFF.

CDR3 DNA: TGCAGTGCTAAGGGACAGGGTGAAGCTTTCTTT. It specifies CSAKGQGEAFF. The chain recombines TRBV20-1 with TRBJ1-1; 9 nucleotides line up with TRBD1. The germline gives CDR1 DFQATT, CDR2 SNEGSKA (reference sequence). The CDR3 contains 11 residues. V gave up 4 bases and J gave up 7 bases; unmatched junction bases: 1.

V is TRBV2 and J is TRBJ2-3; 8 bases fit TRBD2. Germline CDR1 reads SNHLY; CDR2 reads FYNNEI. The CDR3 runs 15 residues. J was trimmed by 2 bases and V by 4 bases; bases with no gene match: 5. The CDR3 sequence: CASSGAGGLTDTQYF. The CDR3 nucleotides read TGTGCCAGCAGTGGGGCGGGGGGCCTCACAGATACGCAGTATTTT.

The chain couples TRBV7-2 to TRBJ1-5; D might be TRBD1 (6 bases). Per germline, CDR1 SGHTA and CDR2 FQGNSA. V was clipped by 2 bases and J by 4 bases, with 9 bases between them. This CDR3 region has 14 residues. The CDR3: CASSLWTENQPQHF. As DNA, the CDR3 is TGTGCCAGCAGCTTATGGACAGAAAATCAGCCCCAGCATTTT.

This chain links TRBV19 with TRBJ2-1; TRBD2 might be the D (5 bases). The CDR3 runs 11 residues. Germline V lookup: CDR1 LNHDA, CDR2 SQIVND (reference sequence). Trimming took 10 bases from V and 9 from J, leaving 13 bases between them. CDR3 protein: CAIGVVGEQFF. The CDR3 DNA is TGTGCCATCGGGGTCGTAGGTGAGCAGTTCTTC. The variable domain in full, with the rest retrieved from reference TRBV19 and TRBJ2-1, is DGGITQSPKYLFRKEGQNVTLSCEQNLNHDAMYWYRQDPGQGLRLIYYSQIVNDFQKGDIAEGYSVSREKKESFPLTVTSAQKNPTAFYLCAIGVVGEQFFGPGTRLTVL.

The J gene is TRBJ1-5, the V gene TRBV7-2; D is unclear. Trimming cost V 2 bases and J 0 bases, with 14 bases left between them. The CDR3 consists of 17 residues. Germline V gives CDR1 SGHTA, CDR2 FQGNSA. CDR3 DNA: TGTGCCAGCAGCTTATATTCCGCCGGGAATAGCAATCAGCCCCAGCATTTT. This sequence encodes CASSLYSAGNSNQPQHF.

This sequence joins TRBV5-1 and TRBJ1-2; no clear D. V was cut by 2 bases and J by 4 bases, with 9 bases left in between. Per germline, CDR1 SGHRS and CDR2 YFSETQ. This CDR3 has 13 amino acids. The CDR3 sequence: CASSFGVSYGYTF. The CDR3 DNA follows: TGCGCCAGCAGCTTCGGAGTCTCCTATGGCTACACCTTC.

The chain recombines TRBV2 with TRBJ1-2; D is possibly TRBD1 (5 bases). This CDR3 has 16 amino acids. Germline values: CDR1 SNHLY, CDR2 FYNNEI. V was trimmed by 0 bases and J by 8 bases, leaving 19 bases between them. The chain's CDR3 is CASSEAGRAGLSGYTF. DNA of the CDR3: TGTGCCAGCAGTGAAGCGGGGAGGGCAGGGCTTTCGGGCTACACCTTC.

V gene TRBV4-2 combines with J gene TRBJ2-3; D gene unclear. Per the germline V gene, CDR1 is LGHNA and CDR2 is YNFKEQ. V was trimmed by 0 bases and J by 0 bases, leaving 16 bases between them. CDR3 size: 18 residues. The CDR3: CASSQERLASPSTDTQYF. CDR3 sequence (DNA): TGTGCCAGCAGCCAAGAGAGGTTAGCAAGCCCTAGCACAGATACGCAGTATTTT.

The CDR3 loop reads CASSFGQGNGYTF. The CDR3 region has the DNA TGTGCCAGCAGTTTTGGACAGGGAAACGGCTACACCTTC. The chain combines TRBV12-3 or TRBV12-4 with TRBJ1-2; 8 bases fit TRBD1. The CDR3 extends over 13 amino acids. The J segment lost 8 bases and the V segment lost 3 bases, leaving 5 bases of the junction unmatched.